A single sample is the source of the 19 T cell receptor beta chains below, sequenced in a study of tumor-infiltrating lymphocytes in primary liver carcinoma. Making TCR beta cDNA involved roughly 500 ng total RNA and a constant-region primer. For TCR beta, libraries were produced by three nested multiplex PCR rounds using slightly modified ARM-PCR. Two initial PCR rounds of around 9 cycles each paired TRBV1-TRBV30 forward primers with a C-beta reverse primer. One entry per CDR3 protein, called by TCRdb with MiXCR from the multiplex PCR reads. The profile shows fewer than 350,000 distinct CDR3 sequences, roughly two thirds of them singletons. Germline DNA was also extracted, while the blood RNA originated from unsorted whole blood. Sequencing input: peripheral blood. The receptors here all came from a man aged 35-49 years with primary liver carcinoma and hepatitis B virus infection.

Only a few counts were recorded for this clonotype. It may be a read error: a sequence one base away is much more abundant. The rearrangement uses TRBV29-1 and TRBJ2-1; 8 bases are a match to TRBD2. V gave up 7 bases and J gave up 0 bases; unmatched junction bases: 5. CDR1 is SQVTM and CDR2 is ANQGSEA in the germline V gene. This CDR3 contains 14 residues. As DNA, the CDR3 is TGCAGCGGAGGAAGCGGGGGCTCCTACAATGAGCAGTTCTTC. It is translated as CSGGSGGSYNEQFF.

Concerning this clonotype itself: Sequence at one end of the junction differs from germline and may be a read error. The V and J genes are TRBV12-3 or TRBV12-4 and TRBJ2-7, with TRBD2 identical over 9 bases. The CDR3 consists of 17 residues. The CDR3 here is CASSSRGVGTSPYERYF. The CDR3 coding sequence is TGTGCCAGCAGTTCCAGGGGGGTTGGGACTAGCCCCTATGAGCGGTACTTC.

The chain is built from TRBV6-6 and TRBJ2-1, with TRBD2 identical over 11 bases. This CDR3 has 16 amino acids. The junction had 9 bases not matched to a gene; V was cut back by 6 bases and J by 5 bases. Per germline, CDR1 MNHNY and CDR2 SVGAGI (reference sequence). CDR3 sequence (DNA): TGTGCCAGCAGGCCCTCTAGCGGGGGGCCGAACAATGAGCAGTTCTTC. Translation gives CASRPSSGGPNNEQFF.

Notes on this clonotype: This sequence may be a read error, since a much larger clone differs from it by one base. The CDR3 ends on some other residue instead of the conserved phenylalanine or tryptophan, so this is likely a read error. V usage is TRBV29-1 and J usage is TRBJ2-1; 7 positions match TRBD2. J was trimmed by 7 bases and V by 4 bases; bases with no gene match: 4. The CDR3 sequence is 12 residues long. In germline, CDR1 is SQVTM, CDR2 ANQGSEA. The CDR3 DNA sequence: TGCAGCGTTGGGCGGGAGTGGAATGAGCAGTTCCTC. It encodes CSVGREWNEQFL.

The genes are TRBV7-9 and TRBJ2-5; D remains ambiguous. Per the germline V gene, CDR1 is SEHNR and CDR2 is FQNEAQ (reference sequence). Trimming cost V 6 bases and J 4 bases, with 15 bases left between them. This CDR3 region has 14 residues. This CDR3 is CASSSQTVGETQYF. The DNA for the CDR3 is TGTGCCAGCAGTTCGCAGACTGTGGGAGAGACCCAGTACTTC.

Comment on this clonotype: One junction end does not reproduce the germline sequence, and a read error may be involved. This chain links TRBV6-5 with TRBJ1-6; possibly TRBD1 for D (5 bases). The germline CDR1 and CDR2 sequences are MNHEY and SVGAGI. The CDR3 sequence is 17 residues long. The CDR3 sequence is CVSIPWEGIRNISPLHF. In DNA form, the CDR3 reads TGTGTCAGCATACCCTGGGAGGGGATTCGGAATATTTCACCCCTCCACTTT.

This clonotype was recorded a few times. The chain has TRBV4-1 and TRBJ1-3, with D unclear. V was clipped by 3 bases and J by 1 base, with 4 bases between them. The CDR3 spans 13 residues. Germline V gene data show CDR1 as MGHRA and CDR2 as YSYEKL. CDR3 DNA sequence: TGCGCCAGCAGCCAGGTTTCTGGAAACACCATATATTTT. Protein product: CASSQVSGNTIYF.

On this clonotype itself: A read error may account for a junction end that differs from germline. This sequence joins TRBV4-1 and TRBJ1-1, with TRBD1 matching 12 bases. From germline, CDR1 is MGHRA and CDR2 YSYEKL. The CDR3 has 14 amino acids. The CDR3 sequence is CASGQTGTGGVAFF. CDR3 nucleotide sequence: TGCGCCAGCGGCCAGACCGGGACAGGGGGCGTAGCTTTCTTT.

About this clonotype itself: At one end the junction does not follow the germline gene, possibly because of a read error. This chain joins TRBV5-5 and TRBJ2-1, with 7 bases lining up with TRBD1. The CDR3 extends over 16 amino acids. Germline assignment: CDR1 SGHKS and CDR2 YYEKEE (reference sequence). CDR3 protein: CASSLDGTDRPNEQLF. CDR3 nucleotide sequence: TGTGCCAGCAGCTTGGATGGGACAGACCGTCCCAATGAGCAGCTCTTC.

This clonotype was detected only once. Likely a read error: the CDR3 ends without its conserved phenylalanine or tryptophan. The rearrangement uses TRBV11-2 and TRBJ2-7; D might be TRBD1 (6 bases). Trimming pared 0 bases from V and 4 bases from J, leaving 13 bases between. From germline, CDR1 is SGHAT and CDR2 FQNNGV. The CDR3 covers 15 residues. In DNA, the CDR3 is TGTGCCAGCAGCTTAGATCAGGTCAGGGGTTACGAGCAGTACTTA. This sequence encodes CASSLDQVRGYEQYL.

Remarks on this clonotype: A clone one base away is much larger, so this may be a read error. The V and J genes are TRBV6-1 and TRBJ2-7; 7 positions match TRBD1. Germline CDR1 MNHNS, CDR2 SASEGT. The CDR3 sequence is 12 residues long. The CDR3: CANSSPGQEQYF. The CDR3 nucleotides read TGTGCCAACAGTTCACCGGGACAGGAGCAGTACTTC.

As for this clonotype: This may come from a read error, since a much larger clone is one base off. The genes are TRBV6-2 or TRBV6-3 and TRBJ1-6, with TRBD1 matching over 10 bases. Germline V CDR1 and CDR2: MNHEY, SVGEGT. The CDR3 sequence is 17 residues long. The CDR3 spells CANSYTSGTGDNSPLHF. The DNA of the CDR3 is TGTGCCAACAGTTATACCTCCGGGACAGGGGATAATTCACCCCTCCACTTT.

Only a few counts were recorded for this clonotype. V and J are TRBV4-1 and TRBJ2-7; D gene ambiguous. CDR1 MGHRA and CDR2 YSYEKL come from the germline V gene. The CDR3 is 15 residues long. V lost 4 bases to trimming and J lost 6 bases, with 19 bases between them. CDR3 bases: TGCGCCAGCAGCCCCCACGGTAGGAGTACCTCCGAGCAGTACTTC. It translates to CASSPHGRSTSEQYF.

This clonotype was found once. One end of the junction is discordant with germline, which a read error may explain. V usage is TRBV6-2 or TRBV6-3 and J usage is TRBJ2-1, with D uncertain. Germline lookup yields CDR1 MNHEY and CDR2 SVGEGT. The CDR3 spans 16 residues. This chain's CDR3 is CASNYSTVRSYNEQFF. The DNA of the CDR3 is TGTGCCAGCAATTACTCGACCGTACGCTCCTACAATGAGCAGTTCTTC.

Concerning this clonotype itself: A read error may be the cause here, since a much bigger clone is one base away. This chain uses TRBV29-1 with TRBJ2-1, with 8 positions matching TRBD1. Germline CDR1 reads SQVTM; CDR2 reads ANQGSEA. The CDR3 has 14 residues. This CDR3 is CSVEHRGLDNELFF. DNA for the CDR3: TGCAGCGTTGAGCACAGGGGGTTAGACAATGAGCTGTTCTTC.

Remarks on this clonotype: A much larger clonotype is one base distant, so this may be a read error. This rearrangement joins TRBV11-2 to TRBJ2-7, with TRBD2 matching 8 bases. The CDR3 covers 18 residues. Germline loops: CDR1 SGHAT, CDR2 FQNNGV. CDR3 nucleotide sequence: TGTGCCAGCAACTTAGATTGGGTCAGTCTAGCGGGTCCCTACGAGCAGTACTTC. This sequence encodes CASNLDWVSLAGPYEQYF.

The rearrangement uses TRBV12-3 or TRBV12-4 and TRBJ2-7; D is undetermined. Trimming took 8 bases from V and 3 from J, leaving 14 bases between them. The CDR3 has 13 amino acids. CDR3 DNA sequence: TGTGCCAGCGGTCTCCAGGACCTCTACGAGCAGTACTTC. Translation gives CASGLQDLYEQYF.

CDR3: CASSLRYNEQFF. The CDR3, as DNA: TGCGCCAGCAGCCTTAGGTACAATGAGCAGTTCTTC. The chain is built from TRBV5-1 and TRBJ2-1, with D unclear. Germline V gene lookup returns CDR1 SGHRS and CDR2 YFSETQ. This CDR3 contains 12 residues. V was trimmed by 4 bases and J by 4 bases, leaving 6 bases between them. Full variable domain (remainder filled in from reference TRBV5-1 and TRBJ2-1): KAGVTQTPRYLIKTRGQQVTLSCSPISGHRSVSWYQQTPGQGLQFLFEYFSETQRNKGNFPGRFSGRQFSNSRSEMNVSTLELGDSALYLCASSLRYNEQFFGPGTRLTVL.

A remark on this clonotype: Here the CDR3 omits its conserved ending phenylalanine or tryptophan, so a read error is the likely source. This rearrangement joins TRBV11-2 to TRBJ2-4, with D unresolved. V shed 1 base and J shed 0 bases, with 13 bases lying between them. Germline values: CDR1 SGHAT, CDR2 FQNNGV. This CDR3 has 17 amino acids. The chain's CDR3 is CASSLALTLTAKNIQYL. The DNA for the CDR3 is TGTGCCAGCAGCTTAGCGTTGACTCTAACAGCCAAAAACATTCAGTACCTC.